This TCR beta chain was sequenced in a study of cytomegalovirus exposure and HLA in healthy donors. Study summary: Earlier results showed 90 million to 130 million unique TCR beta sequences derived from 150 million to 200 million T cells.

Findings of the study overall: Listed as cytomegalovirus-associated were roughly 180 TCR beta chains. Later analysis identified several of the most significant clusters that appeared linked to common viral pathogens. TCR beta V segments were, for the most part, productive about 87% or about 30% of the time in an earlier analysis.

The PCR was carried out with 60 Vbeta primers and 13 Jbeta primers. TCRdb keeps only in-frame clones here, not all; method: immunoSEQ multiplex PCR. The data show around 190,000 clones, around 81% seen once. Germline lookup yields CDR1 SGDLS and CDR2 YYNGEE. V gave up 2 bases and J gave up 6 bases; unmatched junction bases: 4. The CDR3 covers 17 residues. A remark on this clone: Antigen unknown.

Material for sequencing was PBMCs. V gene TRBV9 combines with J gene TRBJ2-2, with 16 bases identical to TRBD2. This clonotype was sampled from a man aged 18 to 35 in good health and CMV-seronegative. The DNA of the CDR3 is TGTGCCAGCAGCGTGGGACTAGCGGGAGGGGTCGCCGGGGAGCTGTTTTTT. The encoded protein is CASSVGLAGGVAGELFF.